Presented here are 9 T cell receptor beta chains from one specimen sequenced in a study of cytomegalovirus exposure and HLA in healthy donors. PCR employed 60 Vbeta and 13 Jbeta primers. Data came from immunoSEQ multiplex PCR; TCRdb stores just in-frame clones and leaves some out. Among 200,000 or so clones listed, less than 90% were seen once. Material: PBMCs. All receptors come from a girl under three years old in good health and CMV-seronegative.

This chain uses TRBV29-1 with TRBJ2-5, with D tentatively TRBD2 (5 bases). V was pared by 7 bases and J by 5 bases, with 5 bases between. CDR1 and CDR2 from the germline V gene are SQVTM and ANQGSEA. The CDR3 runs to 9 residues. Here the CDR3 reads CSAGETQYF. CDR3 nucleotide sequence: TGCAGCGCGGGGGAGACCCAGTACTTC.

This clone was counted a single time. The V call is TRBV5-1, the J call TRBJ2-5, with D tentatively TRBD2 (6 bases). The germline CDR1 and CDR2 sequences are SGHRS and YFSETQ. CDR3 length equals 14 residues. V was clipped by 1 base and J by 7 bases, with 14 bases between them. The DNA for the CDR3 is TGCGCCAGCAGCTTGTGGCTTCTGCGGGGGACCCAGTACTTC. Encoded protein: CASSLWLLRGTQYF.

V usage is TRBV18 and J usage is TRBJ1-1; weak D call: TRBD1 (6 bases). Trimming cost V 8 bases and J 1 base, with 11 bases left between them. This CDR3 is 13 amino acids long. Germline assignment: CDR1 KGHSH and CDR2 LQKENI. The CDR3 protein is CASRKGENTEAFF. For the CDR3, the DNA is TGTGCCAGCCGAAAGGGGGAGAACACTGAAGCTTTCTTT. The variable domain in full, completed from reference TRBV18 and TRBJ1-1, reads NAGVMQNPRHLVRRRGQEARLRCSPMKGHSHVYWYRQLPEEGLKFMVYLQKENIIDESGMPKERFSAEFPKEGPSILRIQQVVRGDSAAYFCASRKGENTEAFFGQGTRLTVV.

The V gene is TRBV7-3, the J gene TRBJ2-1; D may be TRBD2 (5 bases). The CDR3 sequence is 14 residues long. CDR1 and CDR2 from the germline V gene are SGHTA and FQGTGA. The ends were cut back, 5 bases at V and 7 bases at J, with 15 bases in the middle. The DNA of the CDR3 is TGTGCCAGCAGCCCAACCGGGATGTATAATGAGCAGTTCTTC. Its protein is CASSPTGMYNEQFF. Using reference TRBV7-3 and TRBJ2-1 for the parts outside the CDR3, the full variable domain is GAGVSQTPSNKVTEKGKYVELRCDPISGHTALYWYRQSLGQGPEFLIYFQGTGAADDSGLPNDRFFAVRPEGSVSTLKIQRTERGDSAVYLCASSPTGMYNEQFFGPGTRLTVL.

For this clone: Its ends do not fully match the called genes, so a read error is possible. The V call is TRBV6-6, the J call TRBJ2-1; 14 bases are shared with TRBD2. CDR1 MNHNY and CDR2 SVGAGI come from the germline V gene (reference sequence). The CDR3 length is 14 residues. The chain's CDR3 is CASSYSTSGGAILF. The CDR3 DNA sequence: TGTGCCAGCAGTTACTCGACTAGCGGGGGGGCCATACTCTTC.

The chain is built from TRBV10-3 and TRBJ2-7; D is possibly TRBD1 (6 bases). The germline V gene has CDR1 ENHRY and CDR2 SYGVKD. Trimming cost V 4 bases and J 2 bases, with 15 bases left between them. The CDR3 has 15 residues. The CDR3 DNA follows: TGTGCCATCAGTGCCCACGGGACACAAACCTACGAGCAGTACTTC. This codes for CAISAHGTQTYEQYF.

J is TRBJ1-6 and V is TRBV2; 8 positions agree with TRBD1. This CDR3 contains 15 residues. Looked up from germline, CDR1 is SNHLY and CDR2 is FYNNEI. Unmatched junction bases numbered 9, after V lost 10 bases and J lost 4 bases. CDR3 DNA: TGTGCCACCCGAACAGGGGACAGGTATAATTCACCCCTCCACTTT. The encoded protein is CATRTGDRYNSPLHF.

The CDR3 loop reads CASSRLRTGRNTEAFF. CDR3 in DNA: TGTGCCAGCAGCCGACTCCGGACAGGTAGGAACACTGAAGCTTTCTTT. V and J are TRBV27 and TRBJ1-1; 7 bases are shared with TRBD1. Germline trimming cut 6 bases from V and 1 base from J; bases unmatched to any gene: 11. The CDR3 loop spans 16 amino acids. CDR1 and CDR2 from the germline V gene are MNHEY and SMNVEV (reference sequence).

This sequence joins TRBV19 and TRBJ1-2, with D perhaps matching TRBD1 (6 bases). This CDR3 comprises 16 residues. Germline V gene data show CDR1 as LNHDA and CDR2 as SQIVND (reference sequence). Trimming cost V 3 bases and J 1 base, with 15 bases left between them. The CDR3, as DNA: TGTGCCAGTAGTATGGCCCACAGGGCGGGTAACTATGGCTACACCTTC. Amino acids: CASSMAHRAGNYGYTF.